Shown below are 29 T cell receptor beta chains from a single sample sequenced in a study of neoadjuvant anti-PD-1 for oral cavity cancer. Using immunoSEQ multiplex PCR, the repertoire was profiled, and TCRdb retains in-frame clones only, with some absent. The sample records around 6,700 clones, around 72% being singletons. Sequenced here: PBMCs, sampled before nivolumab (anti-PD-1) treatment. These receptors came from a person aged 40 to 85 with oral cavity squamous cell carcinoma.

Here the CDR3 reads CASSVTGSSYEQYF. The CDR3 nucleotides read TGCGCCAGCAGCGTGACAGGAAGCTCCTACGAGCAGTACTTC. The chain employs TRBV4-3 and TRBJ2-7; a possible D gene is TRBD1 (6 bases). The germline CDR1 and CDR2 sequences are LGHNA and YSLEER. The CDR3 extends over 14 amino acids. V was clipped by 5 bases and J by 0 bases, with 11 bases between them.

The genes are TRBV2 and TRBJ2-7, with D possibly being TRBD1 (7 bases). This CDR3 spans 15 amino acids. Trimming took off 1 base at V and 0 bases at J, with 10 bases between the two ends. Looked up from germline, CDR1 is SNHLY and CDR2 is FYNNEI. The CDR3, as DNA: TGTGCCAGCAGTGAAGGCAGGGGGGCCTCCTACGAGCAGTACTTC. It translates to CASSEGRGASYEQYF. The whole variable domain, filled in from reference TRBV2 and TRBJ2-7, reads EPEVTQTPSHQVTQMGQEVILRCVPISNHLYFYWYRQILGQKVEFLVSFYNNEISEKSEIFDDQFSVERPDGSNFTLKIRSTKLEDSAMYFCASSEGRGASYEQYFGPGTRLTVT.

The V call is TRBV15, the J call TRBJ2-7, with D perhaps matching TRBD2 (5 bases). The CDR3 runs 15 residues. The germline V gene has CDR1 LNHNV and CDR2 YYDKDF (reference sequence). V was cut by 0 bases and J by 2 bases, with 11 bases left in between. DNA for the CDR3: TGTGCCACCAGCAGAGATCCTTCGGGAACCTACGAGCAGTACTTC. This sequence encodes CATSRDPSGTYEQYF.

The J gene is TRBJ2-5, the V gene TRBV11-2; D gene uncertain. Trimming left V 3 bases short and J 2 bases short, with 7 bases between. The CDR3 spans 13 residues. The germline CDR1 and CDR2 sequences are SGHAT and FQNNGV. The CDR3 DNA is TGTGCCAGCAGCTTCAATAAGCAAGAGACCCAGTACTTC. Translating it yields CASSFNKQETQYF. The full variable domain, rest sourced from reference TRBV11-2 and TRBJ2-5, is EAGVAQSPRYKIIEKRQSVAFWCNPISGHATLYWYQQILGQGPKLLIQFQNNGVVDDSQLPKDRFSAERLKGVDSTLKIQPAKLEDSAVYLCASSFNKQETQYFGPGTRLLVL.

This rearrangement joins TRBV9 to TRBJ2-5; 8 positions agree with TRBD1. Germline trimming cut 4 bases from V and 5 bases from J; bases unmatched to any gene: 4. Germline loops: CDR1 SGDLS, CDR2 YYNGEE. The CDR3 totals 13 residues. The CDR3 is CASSPRDRETQYF. The CDR3 DNA sequence: TGTGCCAGCAGCCCCCGGGACAGGGAGACCCAGTACTTC.

This clone occurred once. This chain uses TRBV5-6 with TRBJ2-3, with TRBD2 as a possible D gene (5 bases). The germline V and J ends were trimmed by 4 bases and 0 bases, with 9 bases remaining between them. This CDR3 has 14 residues. Per germline, CDR1 SGHDT and CDR2 YYEEEE. The CDR3 DNA reads as TGTGCCAGCAGCCCATGGACTAGCACAGATACGCAGTATTTT. It encodes CASSPWTSTDTQYF.

In its sample, this clone was seen once. This chain uses TRBV7-2 with TRBJ2-3; TRBD2 agrees at 11 bases. Germline-derived CDR1 and CDR2 are SGHTA and FQGNSA. The V gene end was trimmed by 5 bases and the J gene end by 5 bases; junction bases not matched to a gene: 6. This CDR3 has 15 amino acids. The CDR3 coding sequence is TGTGCCAGCAGCCTACCGACTAGCGGGGTAGATACGCAGTATTTT. Its protein product is CASSLPTSGVDTQYF.

This clone was seen a few times. The genes are TRBV6-5 and TRBJ1-2, with a weak D call TRBD1 (5 bases). The CDR3 is made up of 13 amino acids. Germline V gene data show CDR1 as MNHEY and CDR2 as SVGAGI. V shed 8 bases and J shed 7 bases, with 17 bases lying between them. CDR3 nucleotides: TGTGCCAGCGGGGGTGGGGCGTTCGCTGGCTACACCTTC. It encodes CASGGGAFAGYTF.

This clone was observed a handful of times. The chain employs TRBV19 and TRBJ1-2, with TRBD1 matching over 10 bases. The ends lost 7 bases at V and 2 bases at J; junction bases unmatched: 7. This CDR3 region has 15 residues. Germline V lookup: CDR1 LNHDA, CDR2 SQIVND (reference sequence). The CDR3 loop is CASNQRTGGNYGYTF. The CDR3 DNA follows: TGTGCCAGTAACCAGCGGACAGGGGGGAACTATGGCTACACCTTC.

The J gene is TRBJ2-3, the V gene TRBV13, with 13 bases that match TRBD2. Unmatched junction bases numbered 8, after V lost 5 bases and J lost 0 bases. The V gene's germline CDR1 is PRHDT and CDR2 FYEKMQ (reference sequence). The CDR3 is 18 amino acids. This CDR3 reads CASSKRTSGGVSTDTQYF. The CDR3 DNA follows: TGTGCCAGCAGCAAGCGGACTAGCGGGGGAGTGAGCACAGATACGCAGTATTTT.

V usage is TRBV6-5 and J usage is TRBJ2-5, with 12 bases fitting TRBD2. Germline V gene data show CDR1 as MNHEY and CDR2 as SVGAGI. V was pared by 4 bases and J by 5 bases, with 5 bases of the junction left unmatched. The CDR3 loop spans 15 amino acids. The CDR3 DNA follows: TGTGCCAGCAGTTCCACTAGCGGGGGGCACGAGACCCAGTACTTC. Protein sequence: CASSSTSGGHETQYF.

The rearrangement joins TRBV7-2 to TRBJ2-3, with TRBD2 identical over 9 bases. The CDR3 is made up of 16 amino acids. V dropped 0 bases and J dropped 1; count of bases not matched to a gene: 2. Germline-derived CDR1 and CDR2 are SGHTA and FQGNSA. DNA of the CDR3: TGTGCCAGCAGCTTAGCCGCGGGGGGGCGCACAGATACGCAGTATTTT. Translated, it gives CASSLAAGGRTDTQYF.

J is TRBJ1-1 and V is TRBV5-4; D unresolved. The CDR3 is 15 amino acids. V was clipped by 1 base and J by 3 bases, with 13 bases between them. The germline CDR1 and CDR2 sequences are SGHNT and YYREEE (reference sequence). The CDR3 here is CASSLLGFGDTEAFF. The CDR3 bases are TGTGCCAGCAGCTTGTTAGGGTTCGGGGACACTGAAGCTTTCTTT.

The chain uses TRBV27 and TRBJ2-1; 8 nucleotides align to TRBD1. Germline CDR1 reads MNHEY; CDR2 reads SMNVEV (reference sequence). V was pared by 10 bases and J by 0 bases, with 5 bases of the junction left unmatched. The CDR3 consists of 14 residues. CDR3 protein: CAIRTGSSYNEQFF. CDR3 DNA sequence: TGTGCCATCCGGACAGGGAGCTCCTACAATGAGCAGTTCTTC.

The chain joins TRBV4-1 to TRBJ2-5, with a tentative D call TRBD1 (6 bases). This CDR3 region has 14 residues. Germline loops: CDR1 MGHRA, CDR2 YSYEKL. V lost 6 bases, J lost 1 base, and 12 bases lay in between. The CDR3 DNA is TGCGCCAGCAGTCTAGGACAGCTCCAAGAGACCCAGTACTTC. Residues: CASSLGQLQETQYF.

The rearrangement joins TRBV4-1 to TRBJ2-2; 7 nucleotides match TRBD1. V was clipped by 3 bases and J by 6 bases; unmatched bases: 4. Per germline, CDR1 MGHRA and CDR2 YSYEKL. CDR3 length: 14 amino acids. The CDR3 nucleotides are TGCGCCAGCAGCCACAGCGACAGGGCCGGGGAGCTGTTTTTT. Encoded protein: CASSHSDRAGELFF.

The chain has TRBV10-3 and TRBJ2-6; D gene unclear. CDR3 length equals 14 residues. Germline V gene lookup returns CDR1 ENHRY and CDR2 SYGVKD. Trimming removed 6 bases at V and 0 bases at J, with 6 bases between. For the CDR3, the DNA is TGTGCCATCAGAACGGACTCTGGGGCCAACGTCCTGACTTTC. Translating gives CAIRTDSGANVLTF.

The gene calls are TRBV5-6 and TRBJ2-7; TRBD2 agrees at 7 bases. The J segment lost 7 bases and the V segment lost 2 bases, leaving 18 bases of the junction unmatched. The germline CDR1 and CDR2 sequences are SGHDT and YYEEEE. The CDR3 length is 17 residues. CDR3 DNA: TGTGCCAGCAGCTTCGGGCGAGACAGAACCGCGCGGGAGGAGCAGTACTTC. It translates to CASSFGRDRTAREEQYF.

This chain joins TRBV5-6 and TRBJ1-3, with 7 positions matching TRBD1. The J segment lost 3 bases and the V segment lost 4 bases, leaving 4 bases of the junction unmatched. The V gene's germline CDR1 is SGHDT and CDR2 YYEEEE. This CDR3 has 14 amino acids. CDR3 protein: CASSRGQLGNTIYF. The CDR3, as DNA: TGTGCCAGCAGCCGGGGACAGCTTGGAAACACCATATATTTT.

The genes are TRBV10-1 and TRBJ2-3, with 13 nucleotides matching TRBD2. Germline CDR1 is WNHNN and CDR2 is SYGVQD (reference sequence). Unmatched junction bases numbered 4, after V lost 2 bases and J lost 5 bases. This CDR3 spans 16 amino acids. CDR3 region: CASSEGLAGAGDTQYF. CDR3 in DNA: TGCGCCAGCAGTGAGGGACTAGCGGGGGCGGGAGATACGCAGTATTTT.

The chain uses TRBV5-6 and TRBJ2-7; 9 bases fit TRBD1. The CDR3 is 13 amino acids. The ends lost 4 bases at V and 2 bases at J; junction bases unmatched: 1. Germline-derived CDR1 and CDR2 are SGHDT and YYEEEE. The CDR3 DNA reads TGTGCCAGCAGCCGGGACAGGGCCTACGAGCAGTACTTC. It codes for CASSRDRAYEQYF.

The chain uses TRBV9 and TRBJ2-5; D is uncertain. The CDR3 is 14 amino acids. Trimming cost V 0 bases and J 2 bases, with 8 bases left between them. Germline V lookup: CDR1 SGDLS, CDR2 YYNGEE. The CDR3 reads CASSVVPSQETQYF. The CDR3 DNA reads TGTGCCAGCAGCGTAGTGCCATCGCAAGAGACCCAGTACTTC.

The gene calls are TRBV10-3 and TRBJ1-3; possible D gene TRBD1, 5 bases. The CDR3 spans 14 residues. Germline lookup yields CDR1 ENHRY and CDR2 SYGVKD. V was cut by 3 bases and J by 2 bases, with 8 bases left in between. DNA of the CDR3: TGTGCCATCAGTGAAGGGGAAACTGGAAACACCATATATTTT. It encodes CAISEGETGNTIYF.

J is TRBJ1-2 and V is TRBV28, with TRBD1 matching 10 bases. This CDR3 is 17 amino acids long. J was trimmed by 4 bases and V by 7 bases; bases with no gene match: 15. Germline V gene lookup returns CDR1 MDHEN and CDR2 SYDVKM. The CDR3 DNA is TGTGCCAGCAATTCGCGTCCCGGGACAGGGGATTCCTATGGCTACACCTTC. Protein sequence: CASNSRPGTGDSYGYTF.

This sequence joins TRBV7-9 and TRBJ1-2; TRBD1 matches at 7 bases. Germline assignment: CDR1 SEHNR and CDR2 FQNEAQ (reference sequence). With V trimmed by 0 bases and J by 6 bases, 7 bases remained unmatched. The CDR3 totals 15 residues. The DNA of the CDR3 is TGTGCCAGCAGCTTAGCCTATCAGGGGGTACATGGCTACACCTTC. Translation gives CASSLAYQGVHGYTF.

In this sample, this clone turned up a few times. This rearrangement joins TRBV7-9 to TRBJ1-5; TRBD1 is a possible D gene (5 bases). Trimming took off 0 bases at V and 2 bases at J, with 11 bases between the two ends. There are 16 residues in the CDR3. CDR1 SEHNR and CDR2 FQNEAQ come from the germline V gene (reference sequence). In nucleotides, the CDR3 is TGTGCCAGCAGCTTAGCGATGGGGGACCGCAATCAGCCCCAGCATTTT. Protein product: CASSLAMGDRNQPQHF.

The chain carries TRBV18 and TRBJ1-2; 7 bases are shared with TRBD1. The CDR3 contains 16 residues. J gave up 7 bases and V 6 bases, and 17 bases lay outside the gene matches. Germline assignment: CDR1 KGHSH and CDR2 LQKENI. The CDR3 bases are TGTGCCAGCTCGTTGGGGAGCGGGGACAGAACTATTGGCTACACCTTC. Translated, it gives CASSLGSGDRTIGYTF.

The CDR3 loop reads CASSRDGYEQYF. The CDR3 DNA reads TGTGCCAGCAGCCGGGACGGGTACGAGCAGTACTTC. The genes are TRBV5-6 and TRBJ2-7, with D tentatively TRBD1 or TRBD2 (5 bases each). Germline V gene data show CDR1 as SGHDT and CDR2 as YYEEEE. CDR3 length: 12 residues. Trimming removed 4 bases from V and 4 bases from J, with 9 bases in between.

The J gene is TRBJ2-5, the V gene TRBV6-5, with D unclear. The CDR3 has 13 residues. V lost 3 bases, J lost 5 bases, and 10 bases lay in between. Germline V CDR1 and CDR2: MNHEY, SVGAGI. CDR3 region: CASSYQESETQYF. The DNA of the CDR3 is TGTGCCAGCAGTTATCAAGAATCGGAGACCCAGTACTTC.